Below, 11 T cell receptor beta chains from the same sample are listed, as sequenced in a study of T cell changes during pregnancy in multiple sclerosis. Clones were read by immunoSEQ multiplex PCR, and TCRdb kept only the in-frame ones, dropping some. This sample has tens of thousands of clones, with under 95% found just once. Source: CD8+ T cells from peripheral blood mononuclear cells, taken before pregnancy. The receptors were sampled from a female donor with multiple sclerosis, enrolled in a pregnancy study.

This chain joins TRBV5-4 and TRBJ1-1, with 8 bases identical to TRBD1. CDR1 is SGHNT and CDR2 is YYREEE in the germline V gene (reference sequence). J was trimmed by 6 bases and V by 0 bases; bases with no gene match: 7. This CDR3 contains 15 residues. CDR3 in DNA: TGTGCCAGCAGCTTGGCAGGACAGGGAAGGGCTGAAGCTTTCTTT. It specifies CASSLAGQGRAEAFF.

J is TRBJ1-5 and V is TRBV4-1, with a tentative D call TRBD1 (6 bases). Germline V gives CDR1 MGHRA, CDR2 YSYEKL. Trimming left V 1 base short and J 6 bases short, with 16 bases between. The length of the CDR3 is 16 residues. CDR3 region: CASSQVTGGEGQPQHF. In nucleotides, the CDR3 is TGCGCCAGCAGCCAAGTTACTGGGGGCGAGGGTCAGCCCCAGCATTTT.

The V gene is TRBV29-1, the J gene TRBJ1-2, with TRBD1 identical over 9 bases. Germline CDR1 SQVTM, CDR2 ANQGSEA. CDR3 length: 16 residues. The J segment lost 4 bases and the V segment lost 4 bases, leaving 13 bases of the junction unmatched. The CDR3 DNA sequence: TGCAGCGTTGCAGGCTACGAGGGACAGGGCGGCTATGGCTACACCTTC. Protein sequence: CSVAGYEGQGGYGYTF.

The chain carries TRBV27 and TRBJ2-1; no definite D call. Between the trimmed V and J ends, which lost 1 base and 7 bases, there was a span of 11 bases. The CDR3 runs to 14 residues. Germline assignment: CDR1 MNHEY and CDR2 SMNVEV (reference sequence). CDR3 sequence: CASSLFVPGNEQFF. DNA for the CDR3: TGTGCCAGCAGTTTATTCGTCCCCGGGAATGAGCAGTTCTTC.

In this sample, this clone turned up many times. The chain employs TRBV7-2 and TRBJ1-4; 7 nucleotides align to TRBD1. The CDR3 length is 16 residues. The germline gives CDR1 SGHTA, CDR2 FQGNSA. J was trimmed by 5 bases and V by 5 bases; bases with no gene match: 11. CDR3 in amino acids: CASSTRQGGINEKLFF. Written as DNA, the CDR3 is TGTGCCAGCAGCACCCGACAGGGAGGCATCAATGAAAAACTGTTTTTT.

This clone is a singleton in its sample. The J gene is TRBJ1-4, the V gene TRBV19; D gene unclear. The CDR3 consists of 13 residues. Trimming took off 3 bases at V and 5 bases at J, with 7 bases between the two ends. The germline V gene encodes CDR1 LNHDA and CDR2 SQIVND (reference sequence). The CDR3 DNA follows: TGTGCCAGTAGTATCGCACGGAATGAAAAACTGTTTTTT. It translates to CASSIARNEKLFF.

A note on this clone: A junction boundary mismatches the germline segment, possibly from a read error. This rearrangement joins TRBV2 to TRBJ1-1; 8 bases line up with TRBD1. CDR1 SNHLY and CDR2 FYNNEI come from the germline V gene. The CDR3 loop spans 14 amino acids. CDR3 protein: CASREDRGNTEAFF. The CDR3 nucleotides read TGTGCCAGCAGAGAAGACAGGGGGAACACTGAAGCTTTCTTT. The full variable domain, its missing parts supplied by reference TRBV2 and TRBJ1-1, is EPEVTQTPSHQVTQMGQEVILRCVPISNHLYFYWYRQILGQKVEFLVSFYNNEISEKSEIFDDQFSVERPDGSNFTLKIRSTKLEDSAMYFCASREDRGNTEAFFGQGTRLTVV.

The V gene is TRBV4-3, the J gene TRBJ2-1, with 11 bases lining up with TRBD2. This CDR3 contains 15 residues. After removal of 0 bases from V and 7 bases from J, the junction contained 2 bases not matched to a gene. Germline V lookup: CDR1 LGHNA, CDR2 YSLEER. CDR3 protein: CASSQDSGGANEQFF. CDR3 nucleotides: TGCGCCAGCAGCCAAGATAGCGGGGGGGCGAATGAGCAGTTCTTC.

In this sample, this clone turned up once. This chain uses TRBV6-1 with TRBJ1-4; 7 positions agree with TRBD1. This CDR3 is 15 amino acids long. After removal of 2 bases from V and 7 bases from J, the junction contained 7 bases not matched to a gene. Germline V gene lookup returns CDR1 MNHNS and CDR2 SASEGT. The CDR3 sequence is CASSESTGVGEKLFF. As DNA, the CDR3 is TGTGCCAGCAGTGAATCTACAGGGGTGGGTGAAAAACTGTTTTTT.

In nucleotides, the CDR3 is TGTGCCAGCAGCCCGATCGACAGACTCAATGAAAAACTGTTTTTT. Encoded protein: CASSPIDRLNEKLFF. V is TRBV27 and J is TRBJ1-4; perhaps TRBD1 as D (5 bases). Trimming cost V 6 bases and J 5 bases, with 16 bases left between them. The CDR3 consists of 15 residues. Germline V gene data show CDR1 as MNHEY and CDR2 as SMNVEV (reference sequence).

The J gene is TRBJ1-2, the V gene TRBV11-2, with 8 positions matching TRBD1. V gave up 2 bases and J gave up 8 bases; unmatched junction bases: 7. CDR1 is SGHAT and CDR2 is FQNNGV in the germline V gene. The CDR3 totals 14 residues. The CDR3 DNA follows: TGTGCCAGCAGCTTAAATCAGGGGGCGCAGGGCTACACCTTC. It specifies CASSLNQGAQGYTF.